This paragraph reports one T cell receptor beta chain. The antigen it recognizes is unknown. No base qualities exist here, and no much larger clone lies one base off it. This specimen comes from a study of T cell repertoires in cytomegalovirus infection (dated by TCRdb to between 2017 and 2020). Background for the entire study: Peptide stimulations targeted recently identified HLA-C-restricted CMV epitopes, whose presentation resists viral immunomodulation, together with well-studied HLA-B-restricted epitopes. Donor HLA type was relevant to the analysis, because carriage of CMV infection together with the matching HLA type was indicated by public TCR beta signatures.

Sequencer: Illumina HiSeq 1500. TCRdb trimmed public reads at Q25 via fastp, called clones via MiXCR and kept in-frame beta chains. CDR3 protein duplicates are merged, each entry listing the most common genes and DNA. Across this sample there are 550,000 to 700,000 distinct CDR3 sequences, with approximately 40% seen only once. The top ten hold 48% of the sample. What the research found in general, with its limitations: In both this cohort and an independent roughly 350-donor cohort, the cumulative frequency of public TCR beta family members distinguished carriers of CMV infection plus the relevant HLA type. The ex vivo response was dominated by HLA-C-restricted CMV-specific TCR beta clonotypes, and the single most frequent clonotype in two of eight donors was supplied by these HLA-C-restricted clonotypes.

After removal of 2 bases from V and 12 bases from J, the junction retains 4 bases not matched to a gene. From its cysteine to its phenylalanine, the CDR3 spans 14 amino acids. The CDR3 DNA has 42 bases and is translated from base 1. The germline V gene supplies CDR1 SGHTA and CDR2 FQGNSA. The sample's treatment or condition label, in plain terms: in vitro stimulation with specific CMV peptide epitopes to enrich CMV-specific T cells. The sequencing here drew on cultured PBMCs, taken from culture after CMV antigen stimulation. The V gene is TRBV7-2 and the J gene is TRBJ2-1, with 13 central nucleotides matching TRBD2. The TCR comes from a human donor in good health (CMV status not recorded). Some clones in this sample may be carry-over from other donors' samples. The nucleotide sequence is TGTGCCAGCAGCTTAACTAGCGGGGGGGCGGTGCAGTTCTTC. Its translation is CASSLTSGGAVQFF.